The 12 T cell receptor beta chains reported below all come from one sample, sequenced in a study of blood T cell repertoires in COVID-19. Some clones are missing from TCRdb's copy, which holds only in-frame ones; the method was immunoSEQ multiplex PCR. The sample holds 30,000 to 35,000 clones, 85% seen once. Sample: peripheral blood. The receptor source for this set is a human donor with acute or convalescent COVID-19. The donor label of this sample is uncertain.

The CDR3 spells CASSIGPGGLGYTF. CDR3 in DNA: TGTGCCAGTAGTATAGGGCCAGGAGGTCTGGGCTACACCTTC. The chain links TRBV19 to TRBJ1-2; D is unresolved. In germline, CDR1 is LNHDA, CDR2 SQIVND (reference sequence). V was trimmed by 1 base and J by 8 bases, leaving 14 bases between them. This CDR3 has 14 amino acids.

The CDR3: CASSRTGAHYGYTF. CDR3 sequence (DNA): TGTGCCAGCAGTCGGACAGGGGCGCACTATGGCTACACCTTC. This chain connects TRBV6-5 to TRBJ1-2; 9 bases are shared with TRBD1. Germline V lookup: CDR1 MNHEY, CDR2 SVGAGI. The length of the CDR3 is 14 residues. Trimming at V came to 5 bases and at J to 3 bases, leaving 4 bases not matched to a gene.

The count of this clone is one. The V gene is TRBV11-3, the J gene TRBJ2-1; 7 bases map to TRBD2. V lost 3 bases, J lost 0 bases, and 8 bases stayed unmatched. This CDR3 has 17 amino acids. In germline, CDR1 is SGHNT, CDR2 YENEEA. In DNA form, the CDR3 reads TGTGCCAGCAGCTTTCTGGCGGGAGCTTCCTCCTACAATGAGCAGTTCTTC. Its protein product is CASSFLAGASSYNEQFF.

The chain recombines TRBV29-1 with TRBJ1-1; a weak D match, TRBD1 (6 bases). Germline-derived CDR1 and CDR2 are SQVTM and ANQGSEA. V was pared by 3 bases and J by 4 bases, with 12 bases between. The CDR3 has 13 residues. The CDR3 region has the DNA TGCAGCGTTGACAGGGGATCGGGCACTGAAGCTTTCTTT. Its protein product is CSVDRGSGTEAFF.

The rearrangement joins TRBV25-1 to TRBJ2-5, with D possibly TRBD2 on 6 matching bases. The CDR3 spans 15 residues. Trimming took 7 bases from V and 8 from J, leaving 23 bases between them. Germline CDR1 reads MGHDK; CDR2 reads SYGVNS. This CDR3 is CASTGRGAGDETQYF. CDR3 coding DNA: TGTGCCAGCACGGGGCGGGGAGCGGGTGATGAAACCCAGTACTTC.

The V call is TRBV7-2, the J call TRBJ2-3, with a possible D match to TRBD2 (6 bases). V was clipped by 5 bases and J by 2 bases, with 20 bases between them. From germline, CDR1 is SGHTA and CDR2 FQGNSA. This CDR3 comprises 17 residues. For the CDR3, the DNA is TGTGCCAGCAGCCATGTGGAGGGGCATAGCTTCACAGATACGCAGTATTTT. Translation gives CASSHVEGHSFTDTQYF.

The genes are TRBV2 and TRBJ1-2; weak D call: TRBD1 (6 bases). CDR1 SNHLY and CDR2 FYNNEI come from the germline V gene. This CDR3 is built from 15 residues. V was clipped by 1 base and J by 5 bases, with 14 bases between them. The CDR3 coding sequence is TGTGCCAGCAGTGAAGGGACAGCCGGTACTTATGGCTACACCTTC. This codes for CASSEGTAGTYGYTF.

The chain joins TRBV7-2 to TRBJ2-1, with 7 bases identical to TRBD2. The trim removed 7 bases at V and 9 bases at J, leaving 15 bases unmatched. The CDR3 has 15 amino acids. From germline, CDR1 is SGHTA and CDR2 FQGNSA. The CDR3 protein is CASTWAGELMGEQFF. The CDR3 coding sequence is TGTGCCAGCACCTGGGCGGGGGAATTGATGGGTGAGCAGTTCTTC.

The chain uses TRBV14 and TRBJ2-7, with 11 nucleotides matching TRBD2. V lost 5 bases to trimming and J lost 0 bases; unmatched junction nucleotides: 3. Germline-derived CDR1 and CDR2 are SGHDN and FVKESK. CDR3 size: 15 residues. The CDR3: CASSATSGSSYEQYF. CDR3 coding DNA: TGTGCCAGCAGCGCAACTAGCGGGAGCTCCTACGAGCAGTACTTC. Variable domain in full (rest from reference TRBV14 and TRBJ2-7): EAGVTQFPSHSVIEKGQTVTLRCDPISGHDNLYWYRRVMGKEIKFLLHFVKESKQDESGMPNNRFLAERTGGTYSTLKVQPAELEDSGVYFCASSATSGSSYEQYFGPGTRLTVT.

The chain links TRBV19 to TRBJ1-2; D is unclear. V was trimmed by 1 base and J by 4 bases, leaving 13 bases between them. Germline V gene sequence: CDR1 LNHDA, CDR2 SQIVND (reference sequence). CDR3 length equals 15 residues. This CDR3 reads CASSIGSGLGYGYTF. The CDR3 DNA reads TGTGCCAGTAGTATAGGATCCGGACTGGGCTATGGCTACACCTTC.

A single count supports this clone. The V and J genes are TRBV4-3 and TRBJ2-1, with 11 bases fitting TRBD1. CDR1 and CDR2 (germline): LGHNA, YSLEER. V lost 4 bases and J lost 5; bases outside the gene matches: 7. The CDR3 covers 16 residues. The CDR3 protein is CASSPLGQGDHNEQFF. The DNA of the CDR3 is TGCGCCAGCAGCCCCCTGGGACAGGGGGACCACAATGAGCAGTTCTTC.

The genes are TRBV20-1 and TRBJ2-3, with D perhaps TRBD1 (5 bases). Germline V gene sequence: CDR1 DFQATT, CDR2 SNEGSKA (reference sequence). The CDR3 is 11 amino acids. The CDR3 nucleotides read TGCAATTTCGTAGGGGCAGATACGCAGTATTTT. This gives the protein CNFVGADTQYF.